This T cell receptor beta chain was captured in a study of cytomegalovirus exposure and HLA in healthy donors. The CDR3 is 16 residues long. Germline lookup yields CDR1 SGHDT and CDR2 YYEEEE. V gave up 5 bases and J gave up 5 bases; unmatched junction bases: 10. The PCR ran on 60 Vbeta and 13 Jbeta primers. The data were produced by immunoSEQ multiplex PCR, yet TCRdb's version contains in-frame clones alone and is incomplete. Of more than 95,000 clones listed, 80% are singletons. The chain uses TRBV5-6 and TRBJ1-6; 7 bases agree with TRBD1. The sample taken for sequencing was PBMCs. The sequence derives from a man younger than 45 in good health and CMV-seropositive. CDR3 DNA sequence: TGTGCCAGCAGTACATACTCCGGGACAGATAATTCACCCCTCCACTTT. This codes for CASSTYSGTDNSPLHF.